This TCR beta chain is drawn from a study of regulatory T cells in long-lasting Graves disease. The overall study: Persistent cases were those of Graves' disease that involved over 5 years of antithyroid drugs with positive TSH receptor antibodies.

The time point: persistent/refractory GD, antithyroid drugs over 5 years with positive TRAb. The TCR library was prepared using RNA isolated from PBMCs. HTBI primers from iRepertoire and Arm-PCR of CDR3 regions yielded the TCR beta libraries. TCRdb passed the multiplex PCR reads through MiXCR, listing each CDR3 protein once. Of approximately 690,000 distinct CDR3 sequences listed, 25% to 35% are singletons. V shed 5 bases and J 10 bases; nucleotides not matched to a gene: 7. The CDR3 spans 12 residues. Overall study findings and caveats: The TCR repertoire of persistent Graves' patients was less diverse than that of newly diagnosed ones. Newly diagnosed disease favored TRBV20-1 and TRBJ2-1 over persistent disease. Accuracy may have been reduced by the small sample size.

This clonotype was counted many times. What it binds is unknown. V is TRBV12-3 or TRBV12-4 and J is TRBJ1-1; 7 bases map to TRBD1. The clonotype was recovered from a female donor with Graves disease. The specimen was peripheral blood mononuclear cells (PBMCs), collected when the disease was refractory, from a patient treated with antithyroid drugs. CDR3 DNA: TGTGCCAGCAGTCTAGAGGGACAGTTAGCTTTCTTT. Translated: CASSLEGQLAFF.